The source of this T cell receptor beta chain is a study of blood T cell repertoires in COVID-19. The assay was immunoSEQ multiplex PCR, and TCRdb's table has in-frame clones only and misses some. Among 150,000 to 250,000 clones, roughly 77% were seen once, and the ten largest hold around 5.4%. In germline, CDR1 is LGHNA, CDR2 YNFKEQ. The CDR3 is 16 amino acids. The V and J ends lost 2 bases and 4 bases, in that order; junction bases with no gene match: 6. Patients from Seattle were sampled longitudinally, starting during active infection. This receptor was obtained from a middle-aged woman with COVID-19, enrolled during active disease. The gene calls are TRBV4-2 and TRBJ1-2, with TRBD1 matching 11 bases. Source material: peripheral blood. The CDR3 bases are TGTGCCAGCAGCCAACCCGGACAGGGGGCCATCTATGGCTACACCTTC. Its translation: CASSQPGQGAIYGYTF.